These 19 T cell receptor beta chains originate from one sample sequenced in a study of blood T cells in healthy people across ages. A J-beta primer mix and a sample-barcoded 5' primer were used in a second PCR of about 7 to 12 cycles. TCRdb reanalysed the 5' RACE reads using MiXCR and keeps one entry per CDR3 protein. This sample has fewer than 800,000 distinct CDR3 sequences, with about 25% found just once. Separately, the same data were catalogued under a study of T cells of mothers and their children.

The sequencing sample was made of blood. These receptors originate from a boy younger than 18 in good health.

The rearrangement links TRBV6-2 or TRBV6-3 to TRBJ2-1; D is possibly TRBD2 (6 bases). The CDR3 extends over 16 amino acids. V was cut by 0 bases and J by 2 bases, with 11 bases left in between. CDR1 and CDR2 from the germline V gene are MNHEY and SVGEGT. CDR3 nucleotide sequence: TGTGCCAGCAGTTACTCTTCGGGGGTTGCCTACAATGAGCAGTTCTTC. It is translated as CASSYSSGVAYNEQFF.

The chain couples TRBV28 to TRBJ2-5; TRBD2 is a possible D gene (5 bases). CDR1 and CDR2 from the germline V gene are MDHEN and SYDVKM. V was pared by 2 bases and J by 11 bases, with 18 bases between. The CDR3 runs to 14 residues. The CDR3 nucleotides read TGTGCCAGCAGTTTACGAGGGCTCCCCGGTGAGCAGTACTTC. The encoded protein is CASSLRGLPGEQYF.

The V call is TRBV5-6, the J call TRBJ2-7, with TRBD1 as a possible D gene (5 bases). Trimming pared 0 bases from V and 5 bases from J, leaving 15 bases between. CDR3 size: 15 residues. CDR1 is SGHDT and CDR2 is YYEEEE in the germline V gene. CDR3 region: CASSLGGPFGNEQYF. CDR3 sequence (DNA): TGTGCCAGCAGCTTGGGGGGCCCTTTCGGAAACGAGCAGTACTTC. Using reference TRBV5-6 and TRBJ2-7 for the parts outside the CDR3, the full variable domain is DAGVTQSPTHLIKTRGQQVTLRCSPKSGHDTVSWYQQALGQGPQFIFQYYEEEERQRGNFPDRFSGHQFPNYSSELNVNALLLGDSALYLCASSLGGPFGNEQYFGPGTRLTVT.

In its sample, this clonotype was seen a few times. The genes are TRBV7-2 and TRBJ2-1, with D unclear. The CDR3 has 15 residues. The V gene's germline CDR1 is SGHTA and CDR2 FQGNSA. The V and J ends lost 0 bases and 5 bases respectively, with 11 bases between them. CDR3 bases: TGTGCCAGCAGCTTAGCCCATCGGGCCGACAATGAGCAGTTCTTC. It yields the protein CASSLAHRADNEQFF.

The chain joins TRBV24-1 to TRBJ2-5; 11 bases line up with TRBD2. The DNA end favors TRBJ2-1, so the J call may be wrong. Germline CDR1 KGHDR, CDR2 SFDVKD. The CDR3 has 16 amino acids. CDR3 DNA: TGTGCCACCAGTGATTTGGATAGCGGGAGGGCCCATGAGCAGTTCTTC. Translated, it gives CATSDLDSGRAHEQFF.

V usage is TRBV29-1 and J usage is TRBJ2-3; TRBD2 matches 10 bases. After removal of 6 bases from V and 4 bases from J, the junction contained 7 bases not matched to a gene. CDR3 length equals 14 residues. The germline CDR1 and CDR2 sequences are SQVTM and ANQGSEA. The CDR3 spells CSVESGGASDTQYF. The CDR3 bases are TGCAGCGTGGAAAGCGGGGGGGCATCAGATACGCAGTATTTT.

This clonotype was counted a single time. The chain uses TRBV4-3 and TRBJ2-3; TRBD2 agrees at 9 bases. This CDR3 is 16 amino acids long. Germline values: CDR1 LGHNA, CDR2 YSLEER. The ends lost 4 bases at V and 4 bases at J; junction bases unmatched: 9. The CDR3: CASSLLASGDPDTQYF. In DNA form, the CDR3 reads TGCGCCAGCAGCCTATTGGCTAGCGGGGACCCAGATACGCAGTATTTT.

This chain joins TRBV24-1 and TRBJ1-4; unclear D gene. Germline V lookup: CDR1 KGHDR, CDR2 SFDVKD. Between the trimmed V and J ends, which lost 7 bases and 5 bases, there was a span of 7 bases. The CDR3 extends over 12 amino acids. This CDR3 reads CATSRGNEKLFF. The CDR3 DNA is TGTGCCACCAGCAGAGGAAATGAAAAACTGTTTTTT.

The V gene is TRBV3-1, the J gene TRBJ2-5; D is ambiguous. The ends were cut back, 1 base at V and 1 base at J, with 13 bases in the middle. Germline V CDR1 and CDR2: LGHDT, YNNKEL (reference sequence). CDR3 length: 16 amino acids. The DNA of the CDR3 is TGTGCCAGCAGCCAAGGGGTCGTGTGGGGCCAAGAGACCCAGTACTTC. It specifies CASSQGVVWGQETQYF.

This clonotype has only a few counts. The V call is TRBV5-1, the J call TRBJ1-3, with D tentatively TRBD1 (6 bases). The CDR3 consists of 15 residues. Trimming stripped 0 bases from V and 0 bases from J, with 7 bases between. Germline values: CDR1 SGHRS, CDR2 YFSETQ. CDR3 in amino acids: CASSLGTASGNTIYF. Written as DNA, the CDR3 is TGCGCCAGCAGCTTGGGGACAGCCTCTGGAAACACCATATATTTT.

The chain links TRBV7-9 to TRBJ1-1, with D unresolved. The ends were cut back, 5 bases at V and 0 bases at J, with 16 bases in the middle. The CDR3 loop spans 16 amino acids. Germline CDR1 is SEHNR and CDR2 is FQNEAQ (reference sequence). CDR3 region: CASSPESYVMNTEAFF. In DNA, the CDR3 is TGTGCCAGCAGCCCTGAGAGTTACGTGATGAACACTGAAGCTTTCTTT. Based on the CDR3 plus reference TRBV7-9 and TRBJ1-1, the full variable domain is DTGVSQNPRHKITKRGQNVTFRCDPISEHNRLYWYRQTLGQGPEFLTYFQNEAQLEKSRLLSDRFSAERPKGSFSTLEIQRTEQGDSAMYLCASSPESYVMNTEAFFGQGTRLTVV.

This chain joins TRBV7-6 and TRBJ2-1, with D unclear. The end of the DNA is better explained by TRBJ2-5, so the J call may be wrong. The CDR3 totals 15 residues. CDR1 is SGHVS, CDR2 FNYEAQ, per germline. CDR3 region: CASSYSPLPKETQYF. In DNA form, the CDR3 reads TGTGCCAGCAGCTACAGCCCGTTACCCAAAGAGACCCAGTACTTC.

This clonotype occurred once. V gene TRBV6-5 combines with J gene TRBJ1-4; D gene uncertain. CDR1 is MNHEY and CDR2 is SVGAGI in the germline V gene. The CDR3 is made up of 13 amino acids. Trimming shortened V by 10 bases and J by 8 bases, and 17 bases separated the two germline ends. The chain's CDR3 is CAIRPGTEEKLFF. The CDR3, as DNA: TGTGCCATCAGGCCAGGCACTGAAGAAAAACTGTTTTTT.

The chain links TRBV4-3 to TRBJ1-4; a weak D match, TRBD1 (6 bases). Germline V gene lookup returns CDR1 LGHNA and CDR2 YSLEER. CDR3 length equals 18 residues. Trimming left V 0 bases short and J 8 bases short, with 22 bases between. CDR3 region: CASSQDGGLQGVWEKLFF. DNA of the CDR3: TGCGCCAGCAGCCAAGATGGGGGCTTACAGGGCGTCTGGGAAAAACTGTTTTTT.

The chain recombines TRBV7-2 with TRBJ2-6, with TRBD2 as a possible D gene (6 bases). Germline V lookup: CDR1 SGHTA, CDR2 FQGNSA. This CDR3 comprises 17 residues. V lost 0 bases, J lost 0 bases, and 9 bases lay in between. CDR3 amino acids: CASSLAGGSSGANVLTF. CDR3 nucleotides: TGTGCCAGCAGCTTAGCGGGGGGAAGCTCTGGGGCCAACGTCCTGACTTTC.

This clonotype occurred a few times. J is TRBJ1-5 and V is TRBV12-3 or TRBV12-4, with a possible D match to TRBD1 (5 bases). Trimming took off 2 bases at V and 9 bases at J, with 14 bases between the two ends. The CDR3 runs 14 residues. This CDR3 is CASSLNPATGPQHF. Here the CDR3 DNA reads TGTGCCAGCAGTTTAAACCCAGCCACAGGGCCCCAGCATTTT.

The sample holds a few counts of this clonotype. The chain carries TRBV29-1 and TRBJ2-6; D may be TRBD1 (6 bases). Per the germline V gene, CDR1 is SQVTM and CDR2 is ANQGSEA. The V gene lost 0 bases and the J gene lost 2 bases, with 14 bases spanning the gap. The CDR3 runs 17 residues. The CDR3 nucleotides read TGCAGCGTTGAAGATCATGGGACAAAGCCTGGGGCCAACGTCCTGACTTTC. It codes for CSVEDHGTKPGANVLTF.

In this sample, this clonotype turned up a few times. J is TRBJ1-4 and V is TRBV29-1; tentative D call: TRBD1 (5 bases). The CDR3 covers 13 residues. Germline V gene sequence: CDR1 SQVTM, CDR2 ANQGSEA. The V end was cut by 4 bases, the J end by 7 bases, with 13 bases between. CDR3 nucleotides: TGCAGCGTTGGGACACTTAGAAGTGAAAAACTGTTTTTT. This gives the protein CSVGTLRSEKLFF. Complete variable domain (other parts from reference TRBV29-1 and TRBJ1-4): SAVISQKPSRDICQRGTSLTIQCQVDSQVTMMFWYRQQPGQSLTLIATANQGSEATYESGFVIDKFPISRPNLTFSTLTVSNMSPEDSSIYLCSVGTLRSEKLFFGSGTQLSVL.

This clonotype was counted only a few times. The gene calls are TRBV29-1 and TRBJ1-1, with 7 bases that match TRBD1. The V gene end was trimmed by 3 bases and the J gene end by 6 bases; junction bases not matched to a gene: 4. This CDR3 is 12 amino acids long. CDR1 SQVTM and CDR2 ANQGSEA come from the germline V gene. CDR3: CSVEFQGAEAFF. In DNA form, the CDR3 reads TGCAGCGTTGAGTTTCAGGGGGCTGAAGCTTTCTTT.